Presented here are 11 T cell receptor beta chains from one specimen sequenced in a study of T cells in women clearing cervical HPV infection (dated by TCRdb to between 2017 and 2018). Receptors were amplified or captured by the immunoSEQ multiplex PCR assay. TCRdb holds this immuneACCESS table with in-frame rearrangements only. Some clones are missing; in checked studies, unresolved V genes explain under half, and the rest has no known cause. The sample table on file contains under 35,000 clones. The top ten constitute 3% to 4% of the sample. Sequenced sample: blood buffy coat. The receptor set was obtained from a woman aged 18-70 years with a cervical HPV16 infection that either progressed to CIN3+ or cleared (not recorded which).

Regarding this clone: The read comes to an end 3 residues before the CDR3 does, leaving the germline J gene to fill in the end. This chain uses TRBV23-1 with TRBJ2-1, with 8 bases that match TRBD1. TRBV23-1 is an open reading frame whose function is uncertain. This CDR3 has 14 residues. Unmatched junction bases numbered 4, after V lost 3 bases and J lost 6 bases. The CDR3 sequence is CASSHRGLFNEQFF. The covered CDR3 bases are TGCGCCAGCAGTCACAGGGGGCTCTTCAATGAG.

As regards this clone: The sequenced fragment ends 3 residues before the CDR3 boundary, so the rest is inferred from the germline J gene. This chain uses TRBV7-2 with TRBJ2-2; no clear D. This CDR3 region has 12 residues. Looked up from germline, CDR1 is SGHTA and CDR2 is FQGNSA. CDR3 DNA (partial): TGTGCCAGCAGCTTGCCTAATTCACCG. This codes for CASSLPNSP. The CDR3 in full is CASSLPNSPLFF.

About this clone itself: The read halts 3 residues ahead of the CDR3 end, with the missing end drawn from the germline J gene. The chain uses TRBV7-8 and TRBJ1-1; D remains ambiguous. V lost 4 bases and J 1 base, leaving 7 bases between the germline ends. This CDR3 has 13 residues. Germline loops: CDR1 SGHVS, CDR2 FQNEAQ. The CDR3 DNA, read in part, is TGTGCCAGCAGCTCACTACAGAACACTGAA. Its protein is CASSSLQNTE. The entire CDR3 is CASSSLQNTEAFF.

In the case of this clone: The CDR3 goes on 3 residues after the read ends, and that part is filled in from the germline J gene. The chain is built from TRBV5-1 and TRBJ2-2, with no clear D. Trimming took off 0 bases at V and 0 bases at J, with 6 bases between the two ends. Per the germline V gene, CDR1 is SGHRS and CDR2 is YFSETQ. The CDR3 is 15 residues long. CDR3 protein: CASSLVAANTGELFF. The sequenced CDR3 bases are TGCGCCAGCAGCTTGGTTGCGGCGAACACCGGGGAG.

On this clone: The observed sequence ends 3 residues before the CDR3 terminus, with the missing tail filled in from the germline J gene. The chain links TRBV2 to TRBJ2-1; TRBD2 is a possible D gene (6 bases). CDR3 size: 13 residues. CDR1 and CDR2 (germline): SNHLY, FYNNEI. V lost 8 bases, J lost 3 bases, and 11 bases lay in between. CDR3 amino acids: CASGTSSYNEQFF. The CDR3 bases that were read are TGTGCCAGCGGGACTTCCAGCTACAATGAG.

With regard to this clone: The read comes to an end 3 residues before the CDR3 does, leaving the germline J gene to fill in the end. This chain connects TRBV2 to TRBJ1-6; 8 bases are a match to TRBD1. Germline-derived CDR1 and CDR2 are SNHLY and FYNNEI. The CDR3 runs 13 residues. Unmatched junction bases numbered 5, after V lost 8 bases and J lost 8 bases. CDR3 residues: CASRTGRDSPLHF. CDR3 DNA, as far as it was read: TGTGCCAGCCGGACAGGGCGCGATTCACCC. The whole variable domain, remainder taken from reference TRBV2 and TRBJ1-6, is EPEVTQTPSHQVTQMGQEVILRCVPISNHLYFYWYRQILGQKVEFLVSFYNNEISEKSEIFDDQFSVERPDGSNFTLKIRSTKLEDSAMYFCASRTGRDSPLHFGNGTRLTVT.

Of note for this clone: The read comes to an end 3 residues before the CDR3 does, leaving the germline J gene to fill in the end. The V call is TRBV2, the J call TRBJ2-1; 9 bases line up with TRBD2. V gave up 5 bases and J gave up 7 bases; unmatched junction bases: 9. CDR1 and CDR2 (germline): SNHLY, FYNNEI. The CDR3 runs 15 residues. The part of the CDR3 DNA that was read is TGTGCCAGCAGTAATAGCGGGAGTTTCGATAATGAG. Protein: CASSNSGSFDNE. The entire CDR3 is CASSNSGSFDNEQFF.

About this clone: The read is 3 residues too short to cover the CDR3 end, so that end is filled in from the germline J gene. The genes are TRBV5-5 and TRBJ1-2; TRBD1 aligns across 8 bases. V gave up 3 bases and J gave up 4 bases; unmatched junction bases: 8. This CDR3 contains 15 residues. Looked up from germline, CDR1 is SGHKS and CDR2 is YYEKEE (reference sequence). The sequenced part of the CDR3 DNA is TGTGCCAGCAGCTGGGGACAGGTAACTGTCTATGGC. This codes for CASSWGQVTVYG. The entire CDR3 protein is CASSWGQVTVYGYTF.

Details on this clone: The CDR3 end lies 3 residues beyond the end of the read and is filled in from the germline J gene. The chain recombines TRBV30 with TRBJ2-2; D is unresolved. Per germline, CDR1 GTSNPN and CDR2 SVGIG (reference sequence). V lost 0 bases, J lost 7 bases, and 3 bases lay in between. This CDR3 is built from 11 residues. The DNA read from the CDR3 is TGTGCCTGGAGTGTACTCGGGGAG. This sequence encodes CAWSVLGE. In full, the CDR3 reads CAWSVLGELFF.

The part of the CDR3 DNA that was read is TGCAGTGCCCCGACAGGGCCGAACCAAGAGACC. Translated: CSAPTGPNQET. The CDR3 in full is CSAPTGPNQETQYF. The gene calls are TRBV20-1 and TRBJ2-5, with 7 nucleotides matching TRBD1. The CDR3 end is not reached by the read, which stops 3 residues before it; the germline J gene fills it in. V trimming: 6 bases; J trimming: 0 bases; junction bases outside the gene matches: 7. Germline V gives CDR1 DFQATT, CDR2 SNEGSKA (reference sequence). The CDR3 loop spans 14 amino acids.

Remarks on this clone: The read falls 3 residues short of the CDR3 end, and the missing part is taken from the germline J gene. The rearrangement links TRBV5-6 to TRBJ2-5; D unclear. The V end lost 2 bases, the J end lost 4 bases, and 3 bases lay between the germline ends. There are 11 residues in the CDR3. Germline V CDR1 and CDR2: SGHDT, YYEEEE. The CDR3 protein is CASSFGETQYF. Incomplete CDR3 DNA: TGTGCCAGCAGCTTCGGAGAGACC. Full variable domain (rest looked up from reference TRBV5-6 and TRBJ2-5): DAGVTQSPTHLIKTRGQQVTLRCSPKSGHDTVSWYQQALGQGPQFIFQYYEEEERQRGNFPDRFSGHQFPNYSSELNVNALLLGDSALYLCASSFGETQYFGPGTRLLVL.